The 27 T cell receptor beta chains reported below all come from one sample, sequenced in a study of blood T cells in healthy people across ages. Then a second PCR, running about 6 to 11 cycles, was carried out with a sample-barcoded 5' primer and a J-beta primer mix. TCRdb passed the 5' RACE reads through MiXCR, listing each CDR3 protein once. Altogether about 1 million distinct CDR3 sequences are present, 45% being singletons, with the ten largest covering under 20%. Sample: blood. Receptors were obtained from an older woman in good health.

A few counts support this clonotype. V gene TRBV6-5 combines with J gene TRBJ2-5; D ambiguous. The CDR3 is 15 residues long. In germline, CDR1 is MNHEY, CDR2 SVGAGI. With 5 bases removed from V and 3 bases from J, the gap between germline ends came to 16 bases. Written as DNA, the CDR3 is TGTGCCAGCAGTCCCCTGGGTGTTGGCGAAGAGACCCAGTACTTC. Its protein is CASSPLGVGEETQYF.

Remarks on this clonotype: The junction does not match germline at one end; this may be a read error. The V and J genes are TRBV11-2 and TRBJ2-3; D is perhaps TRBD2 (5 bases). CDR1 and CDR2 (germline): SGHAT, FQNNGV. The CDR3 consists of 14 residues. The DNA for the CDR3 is TGTGCCAGCAGCTACGATAGCGTGCCAGATACGCGGTATTTT. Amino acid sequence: CASSYDSVPDTRYF.

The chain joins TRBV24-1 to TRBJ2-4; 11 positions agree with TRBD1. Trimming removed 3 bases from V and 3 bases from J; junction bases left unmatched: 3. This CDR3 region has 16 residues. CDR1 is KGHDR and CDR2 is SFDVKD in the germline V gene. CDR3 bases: TGTGCCACCAGTGATCCCGGGACAGGGGGCAAAAACATTCAGTACTTC. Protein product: CATSDPGTGGKNIQYF.

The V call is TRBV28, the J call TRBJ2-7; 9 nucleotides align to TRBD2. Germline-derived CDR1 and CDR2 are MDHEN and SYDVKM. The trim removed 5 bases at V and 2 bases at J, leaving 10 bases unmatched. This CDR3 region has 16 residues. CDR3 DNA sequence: TGTGCCAGCAGTCTCTGGACTAGCGAGAGGACCTACGAGCAGTACTTC. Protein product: CASSLWTSERTYEQYF.

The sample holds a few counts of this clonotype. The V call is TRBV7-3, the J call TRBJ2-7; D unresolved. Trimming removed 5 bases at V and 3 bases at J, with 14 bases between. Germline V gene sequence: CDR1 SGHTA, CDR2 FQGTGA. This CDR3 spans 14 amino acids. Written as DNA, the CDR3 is TGTGCCAGCAGCCTGGGAAACCAAAACTACGAGCAGTACTTC. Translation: CASSLGNQNYEQYF.

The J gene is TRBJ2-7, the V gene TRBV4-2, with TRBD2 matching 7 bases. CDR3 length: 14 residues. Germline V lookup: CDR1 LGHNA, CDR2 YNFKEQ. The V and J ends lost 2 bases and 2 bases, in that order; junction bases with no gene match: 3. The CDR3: CASSQQAGTYEQYF. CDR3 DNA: TGTGCCAGCAGCCAACAAGCGGGGACCTACGAGCAGTACTTC.

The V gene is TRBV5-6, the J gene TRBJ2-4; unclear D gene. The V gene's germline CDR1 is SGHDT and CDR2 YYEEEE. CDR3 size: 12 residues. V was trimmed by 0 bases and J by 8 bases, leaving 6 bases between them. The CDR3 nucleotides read TGTGCCAGCAGCTTGGGCAGTTACATTCAGTACTTC. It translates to CASSLGSYIQYF.

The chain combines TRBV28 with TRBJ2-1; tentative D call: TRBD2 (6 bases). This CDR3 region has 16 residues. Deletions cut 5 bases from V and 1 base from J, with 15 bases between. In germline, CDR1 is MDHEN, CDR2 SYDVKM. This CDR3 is CASSHDLGGSYNEQFF. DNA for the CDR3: TGTGCCAGCAGTCATGACTTGGGGGGATCCTACAATGAGCAGTTCTTC.

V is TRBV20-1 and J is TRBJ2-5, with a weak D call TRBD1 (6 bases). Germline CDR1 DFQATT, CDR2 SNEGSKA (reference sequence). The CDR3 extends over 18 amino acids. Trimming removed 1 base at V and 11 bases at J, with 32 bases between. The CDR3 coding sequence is TGCAGTGCTAGAGTCCATGTCCAGGACAGCGACCGACAAGGGTGGCAGTACTTC. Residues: CSARVHVQDSDRQGWQYF.

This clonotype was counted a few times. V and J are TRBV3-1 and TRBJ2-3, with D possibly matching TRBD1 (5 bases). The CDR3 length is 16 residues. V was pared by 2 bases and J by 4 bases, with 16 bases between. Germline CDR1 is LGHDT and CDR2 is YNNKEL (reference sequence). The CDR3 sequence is CASSQSGRRAADTQYF. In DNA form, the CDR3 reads TGTGCCAGCAGCCAATCAGGCCGCAGGGCGGCAGATACGCAGTATTTT.

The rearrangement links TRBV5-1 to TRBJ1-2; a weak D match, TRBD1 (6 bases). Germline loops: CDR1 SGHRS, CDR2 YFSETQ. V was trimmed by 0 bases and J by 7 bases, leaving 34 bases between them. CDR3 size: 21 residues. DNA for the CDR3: TGCGCCAGCAGCTTGGATTGGACAGCCCATGTTCCCACTCGGAGGCTAGGTGGCTACACCTTC. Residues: CASSLDWTAHVPTRRLGGYTF. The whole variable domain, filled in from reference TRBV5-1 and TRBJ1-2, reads KAGVTQTPRYLIKTRGQQVTLSCSPISGHRSVSWYQQTPGQGLQFLFEYFSETQRNKGNFPGRFSGRQFSNSRSEMNVSTLELGDSALYLCASSLDWTAHVPTRRLGGYTFGSGTRLTVV.

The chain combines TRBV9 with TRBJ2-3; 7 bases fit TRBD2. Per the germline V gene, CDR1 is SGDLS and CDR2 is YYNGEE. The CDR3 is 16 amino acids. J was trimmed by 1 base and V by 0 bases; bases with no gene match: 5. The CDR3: CASSVAGGSGTDTQYF. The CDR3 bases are TGTGCCAGCAGCGTAGCTGGCGGGAGCGGCACAGATACGCAGTATTTT.

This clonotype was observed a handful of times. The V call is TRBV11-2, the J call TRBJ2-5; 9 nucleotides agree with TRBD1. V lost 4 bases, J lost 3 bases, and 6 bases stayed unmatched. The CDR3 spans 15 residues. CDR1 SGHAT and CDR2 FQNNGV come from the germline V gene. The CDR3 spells CASSSRTGAEETQYF. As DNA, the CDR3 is TGTGCCAGCAGCTCCCGGACAGGGGCGGAAGAGACCCAGTACTTC.

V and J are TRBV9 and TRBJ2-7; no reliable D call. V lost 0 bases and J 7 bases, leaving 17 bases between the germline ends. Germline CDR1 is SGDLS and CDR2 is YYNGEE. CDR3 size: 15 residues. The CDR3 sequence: CASSVEPSRSEEQYF. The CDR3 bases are TGTGCCAGCAGCGTAGAGCCCAGTCGAAGTGAAGAGCAGTACTTC.

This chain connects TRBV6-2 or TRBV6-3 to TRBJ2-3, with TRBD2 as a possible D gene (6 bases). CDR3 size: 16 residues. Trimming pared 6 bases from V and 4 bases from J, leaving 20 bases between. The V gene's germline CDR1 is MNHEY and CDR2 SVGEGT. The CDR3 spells CASSYSTRGGPDTQYF. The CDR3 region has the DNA TGTGCCAGCAGCTATTCCACGCGGGGAGGCCCAGATACGCAGTATTTT.

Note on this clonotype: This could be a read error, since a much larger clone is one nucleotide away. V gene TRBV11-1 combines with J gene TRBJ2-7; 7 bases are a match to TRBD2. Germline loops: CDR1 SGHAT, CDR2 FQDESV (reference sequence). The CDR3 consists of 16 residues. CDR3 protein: CASTEAGSVSSDEQYF. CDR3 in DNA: TGTGCCAGCACCGAAGCGGGATCCGTCTCCTCCGACGAGCAGTACTTC.

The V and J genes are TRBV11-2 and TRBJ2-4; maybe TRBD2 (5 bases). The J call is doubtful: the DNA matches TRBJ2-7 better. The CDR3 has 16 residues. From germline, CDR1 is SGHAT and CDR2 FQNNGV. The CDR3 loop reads CASSLVSSGSVGEQYF. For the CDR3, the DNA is TGTGCCAGCAGCTTAGTGAGCTCAGGTAGCGTTGGCGAGCAGTACTTC.

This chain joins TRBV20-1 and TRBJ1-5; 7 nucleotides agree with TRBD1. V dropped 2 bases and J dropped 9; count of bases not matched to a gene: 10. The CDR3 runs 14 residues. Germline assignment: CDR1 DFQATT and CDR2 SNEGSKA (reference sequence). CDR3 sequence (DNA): TGCAGTGCTAGAAGAGACAGGGAAACACGGCCCCAGCATTTT. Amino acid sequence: CSARRDRETRPQHF.

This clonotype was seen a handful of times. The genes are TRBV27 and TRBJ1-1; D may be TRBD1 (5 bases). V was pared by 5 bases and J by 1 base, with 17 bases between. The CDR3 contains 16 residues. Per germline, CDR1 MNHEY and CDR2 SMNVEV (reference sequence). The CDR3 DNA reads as TGTGCCAGCAGTAGTACCAGGGACCATGAGAACACTGAAGCTTTCTTT. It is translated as CASSSTRDHENTEAFF.

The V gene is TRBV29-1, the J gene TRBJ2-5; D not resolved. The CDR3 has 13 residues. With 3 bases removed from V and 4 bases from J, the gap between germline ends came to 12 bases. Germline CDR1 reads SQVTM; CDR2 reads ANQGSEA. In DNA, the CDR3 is TGCAGCGTTGACTTTGGGCAGACAGAGACCCAGTACTTC. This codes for CSVDFGQTETQYF.

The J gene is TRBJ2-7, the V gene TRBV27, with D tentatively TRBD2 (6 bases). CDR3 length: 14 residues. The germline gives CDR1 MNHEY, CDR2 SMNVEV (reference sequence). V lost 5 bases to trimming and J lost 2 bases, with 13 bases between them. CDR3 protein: CASSRDSETYEQYF. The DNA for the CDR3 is TGTGCCAGCAGTAGGGACTCCGAGACCTACGAGCAGTACTTC.

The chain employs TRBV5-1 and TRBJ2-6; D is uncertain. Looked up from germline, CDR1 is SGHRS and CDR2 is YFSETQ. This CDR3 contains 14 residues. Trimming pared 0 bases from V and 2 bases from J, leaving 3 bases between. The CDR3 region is CASSLDPGANVLTF. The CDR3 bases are TGCGCCAGCAGCTTGGACCCTGGGGCCAACGTCCTGACTTTC.

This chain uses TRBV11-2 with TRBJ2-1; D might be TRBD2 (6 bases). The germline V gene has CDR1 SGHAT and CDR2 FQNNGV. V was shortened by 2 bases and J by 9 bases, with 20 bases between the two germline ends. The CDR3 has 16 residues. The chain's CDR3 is CASSLSVGSFSREQFF. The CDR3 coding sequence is TGTGCCAGCAGCTTATCCGTCGGGAGTTTCAGCCGTGAGCAGTTCTTC.

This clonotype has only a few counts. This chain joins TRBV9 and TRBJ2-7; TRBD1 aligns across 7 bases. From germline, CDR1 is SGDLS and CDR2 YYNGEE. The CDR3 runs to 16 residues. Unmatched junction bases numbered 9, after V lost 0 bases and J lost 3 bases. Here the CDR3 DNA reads TGTGCCAGCAGCGTAGCTGAGGCAGGGGGTTACTACGAGCAGTACTTC. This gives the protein CASSVAEAGGYYEQYF.

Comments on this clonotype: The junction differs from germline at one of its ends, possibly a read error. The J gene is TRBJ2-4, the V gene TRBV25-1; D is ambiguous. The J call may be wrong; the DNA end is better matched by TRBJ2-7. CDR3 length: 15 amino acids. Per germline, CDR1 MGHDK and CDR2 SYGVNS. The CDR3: CASSESRRFSHEQYF. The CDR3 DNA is TGTGCCAGCAGTGAATCTCGGCGATTCTCCCACGAGCAGTACTTC.

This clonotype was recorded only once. The CDR3 DNA is TGCGCCAGCAGCTCGGCAGGGGGCTCTGGCGGGAGGACCTACAATGAGCAGTTCTTC. Its protein product is CASSSAGGSGGRTYNEQFF. V is TRBV5-1 and J is TRBJ2-1, with D perhaps TRBD1 or TRBD2 (8 bases each). CDR3 size: 19 residues. Germline V gene data show CDR1 as SGHRS and CDR2 as YFSETQ. V was cut by 3 bases and J by 2 bases, with 24 bases left in between. The complete variable domain, with remaining parts taken from reference TRBV5-1 and TRBJ2-1, reads KAGVTQTPRYLIKTRGQQVTLSCSPISGHRSVSWYQQTPGQGLQFLFEYFSETQRNKGNFPGRFSGRQFSNSRSEMNVSTLELGDSALYLCASSSAGGSGGRTYNEQFFGPGTRLTVL.

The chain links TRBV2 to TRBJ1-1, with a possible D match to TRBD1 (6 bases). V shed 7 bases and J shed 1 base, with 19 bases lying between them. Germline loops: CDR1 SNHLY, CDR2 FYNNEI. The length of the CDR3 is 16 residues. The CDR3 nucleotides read TGTGCCAGCATCCCGACCCCTGGGACAAGGAACACTGAAGCTTTCTTT. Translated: CASIPTPGTRNTEAFF.